This is a list of T cell receptor beta chains from one sample in a study of OX40 agonist ivuxolimab in advanced cancers. Method: immunoSEQ multiplex PCR; TCRdb's copy keeps in-frame clones and lacks some. The repertoire holds approximately 69,000 clones, around nine tenths seen once, with 2.5% to 3% in the top ten. Specimen: CD4+ or CD8+ T cells sorted from blood, collected in a trial of the OX40 agonist ivuxolimab. All receptors derive from an adult with an advanced solid tumor such as melanoma, head and neck, liver or kidney cancer. Both conserved end residues are part of each CDR3. A D gene is named only where the DNA matches it firmly. Size values are once, few and many counts, or a class for expanded clones, and some rows have none.

clone_size	d_call	v_call	cdr3_length	j_call	cdr3_nt	cdr3_aa
.	.	TRBV28	13	TRBJ1-2	TGTGCCAGCAGCTGGGCGGCGGGCTATGGCTACACCTTC	CASSWAAGYGYTF
.	.	TRBV5-6	12	TRBJ1-2	TGTGCCAGCAGCTTGGTAGAGGGCAGCCACACCTTC	CASSLVEGSHTF
.	TRBD1	TRBV5-1	16	TRBJ2-5	TGCGCCAGCAGCTGGCAGGCAGGGGGCAACCAAGAGACCCAGTACTTC	CASSWQAGGNQETQYF
.	.	TRBV19	12	TRBJ2-1	TGTGCCAGTAGTATCAGTGGGGGGAGTTCGTTCTTC	CASSISGGSSFF
once	TRBD1	TRBV5-1	13	TRBJ1-1	TGCGCCAGCAGCCTACAGGGGGTAACTGAAGCTTTCTTT	CASSLQGVTEAFF
.	TRBD2	TRBV5-4	15	TRBJ2-1	TGTGCCAGCAGCTTGGTGGCTAGCGGGAGCGACGAGCAGTTCTTC	CASSLVASGSDEQFF
once	.	TRBV9	15	TRBJ1-1	TGTGCCAGCAGCACCGGGTCCGTTATAGGCACTGAAGCTTTCTTT	CASSTGSVIGTEAFF
.	TRBD1	TRBV11-2	16	TRBJ1-2	TGTGCCAGCAGCTCCCGGACAGGGGTCGGGAAAGGAGGCTACACCTTC	CASSSRTGVGKGGYTF
.	TRBD2	TRBV29-1	12	TRBJ2-1	TGCAGCGTTCATACCGGACTAGCGGAGCAGTTCTTC	CSVHTGLAEQFF
.	TRBD1	TRBV6-5	14	TRBJ1-2	TGTGCCAGCAGCCGCGGACAGGTCGACTATGGCTACACCTTC	CASSRGQVDYGYTF
.	.	TRBV19	14	TRBJ2-1	TGTGCCAGTAGTATTGAGGTCTCCTACAATGAGCAGTTCTTC	CASSIEVSYNEQFF
.	TRBD2	TRBV6-1	16	TRBJ2-3	TGTGCCAGCAGTGAAGTTGGGCTAGCGGGGGTGGATACGCAGTATTTT	CASSEVGLAGVDTQYF
.	.	TRBV6-1	14	TRBJ1-3	TGTGCCAGCATTTTTCAAGAGAGTGGAAACACCATATATTTT	CASIFQESGNTIYF
.	.	TRBV9	16	TRBJ2-1	TGTGCCAGCAGCCCCCCCCAGGGAATTAGGGACAATGAGCAGTTCTTC	CASSPPQGIRDNEQFF
.	.	TRBV19	14	TRBJ1-1	TGTGCCAGTAGTGAGGGCAGAATGAACACTGAAGCTTTCTTT	CASSEGRMNTEAFF
.	TRBD1	TRBV6-1	14	TRBJ1-1	TGTGCCAGCAGGAGGACAGGGGAAAACACTGAAGCTTTCTTT	CASRRTGENTEAFF
.	.	TRBV5-1	14	TRBJ2-2	TGCGCCAGCAGCTTGGATGTGTACACCGGGGAGCTGTTTTTT	CASSLDVYTGELFF
.	.	TRBV18	13	TRBJ2-7	TGTGCCAGCTCCGCTGGGAGTTCCTACGAGCAGTACTTC	CASSAGSSYEQYF
.	TRBD2	TRBV19	17	TRBJ2-3	TGTGCCAGTAGTTTACGGACTAGCGGGACTAGCACAGATACGCAGTATTTT	CASSLRTSGTSTDTQYF
.	.	TRBV2	18	TRBJ2-4	TGTGCCAGCAGTGTGTTCAAAACTAGCACCTTAGCCAAAAACATTCAGTACTTC	CASSVFKTSTLAKNIQYF
.	.	TRBV2	18	TRBJ2-1	TGTGCCAGCAGGACGGGACTGGCCGGCGCCTCTGCCTACAATGAGCAGTTCTTC	CASRTGLAGASAYNEQFF
.	.	TRBV27	14	TRBJ1-4	TGTGCCAGCAAGGGGGGCCTAACTAATGAAAAACTGTTTTTT	CASKGGLTNEKLFF
.	.	TRBV5-1	16	TRBJ1-6	TGCGCCAGCAGCTTAGGGGGAGAGACCTATAATTCACCCCTCCACTTT	CASSLGGETYNSPLHF
.	TRBD2	TRBV27	17	TRBJ2-7	TGTGCCAGCAGTCCCTTACCCCAAGCGGGGGTCGTCTACGAGCAGTACTTC	CASSPLPQAGVVYEQYF
.	.	TRBV6-1	13	TRBJ2-2	TGTGCCAGCAGGCTCCCGTCTACCGGGGAGCTGTTTTTT	CASRLPSTGELFF
.	.	TRBV5-4	16	TRBJ2-7	TGTGCCAGCAGCTTGGCCGGTCCTGCGAGCTCCTACGAGCAGTACTTC	CASSLAGPASSYEQYF
once	TRBD1	TRBV9	14	TRBJ1-2	TGTGCCAGCAGCGAGAGGGACAGTAACTATGGCTACACCTTC	CASSERDSNYGYTF
.	TRBD2	TRBV13	16	TRBJ2-5	TGTGCCAGCAGCTTTGGACTAGCGGGGGCGGTAGAGACCCAGTACTTC	CASSFGLAGAVETQYF
.	.	TRBV6-1	15	TRBJ2-1	TGTGCCAGCATTCTGGACAGCCACGGTTACAATGAGCAGTTCTTC	CASILDSHGYNEQFF
.	TRBD2	TRBV7-3	17	TRBJ2-3	TGTGCCAGCAGCCAAAACCCTAGCGGGAGGGCCACAGATACGCAGTATTTT	CASSQNPSGRATDTQYF
.	.	TRBV30	14	TRBJ1-1	TGTGCCTGGAGTTCAGGGAATGGTTACACTGAAGCTTTCTTT	CAWSSGNGYTEAFF
.	.	TRBV9	16	TRBJ2-3	TGTGCCAGCAGCGTAGCGGAGAACCGCCCGGGGGATACGCAGTATTTT	CASSVAENRPGDTQYF
few	.	TRBV9	15	TRBJ2-5	TGTGCCAGCAGCGCCGTAGGGTTGTACCAAGAGACCCAGTACTTC	CASSAVGLYQETQYF
.	TRBD2	TRBV7-8	13	TRBJ2-5	TGTGCCAGCAGCCCGGGAGGGTCAGAGACCCAGTACTTC	CASSPGGSETQYF
.	.	TRBV7-9	14	TRBJ2-1	TGTGCCAGCAGCTTAAACAGGGAATACAATGAGCAGTTCTTC	CASSLNREYNEQFF
.	.	TRBV19	14	TRBJ2-1	TGTGCCAGTAGTATGCCCGGAGTTGAGGTTGAGCAGTTCTTC	CASSMPGVEVEQFF
.	TRBD2	TRBV18	15	TRBJ2-2	TGTGCCAGCTCACCTGTAGCGGGGAACACCGGGGAGCTGTTTTTT	CASSPVAGNTGELFF
once	TRBD2	TRBV28	16	TRBJ2-1	TGTGCCAGCAGTTTATCTAGCGGGGGGACCTACAATGAGCAGTTCTTC	CASSLSSGGTYNEQFF
.	.	TRBV18	15	TRBJ2-1	TGTGCCAGCTCACCTAGTTCTCTAGCCCCCAATGAGCAGTTCTTC	CASSPSSLAPNEQFF
.	.	TRBV18	13	TRBJ2-7	TGTGCCAGCTCACCAGGGGCTACGGACGAGCAGTACTTC	CASSPGATDEQYF
.	.	TRBV6-1	11	TRBJ1-2	TGTGCCAGCAGTCGTGGCTATGGCTACACCTTC	CASSRGYGYTF
few	.	TRBV30	11	TRBJ2-7	TGTGCCTGGAGTTTAGCTTACGAGCAGTACTTC	CAWSLAYEQYF
.	TRBD1	TRBV2	16	TRBJ2-1	TGTGCCAGCAGTGCCCTTAGACAGGGTTATACCGATGAGCAGTTCTTC	CASSALRQGYTDEQFF
.	.	TRBV5-8	15	TRBJ2-3	TGTGCCAGCAGCTCCTGGGCAGGGGGCACAGATACGCAGTATTTT	CASSSWAGGTDTQYF
.	.	TRBV18	12	TRBJ2-1	TGTGCCAGCTCACCGGAAGGCAATGAGCAGTTCTTC	CASSPEGNEQFF
.	TRBD2	TRBV5-1	15	TRBJ2-3	TGCGCCAGCAGCTCCAGGACTAGCGTGGCAGATACGCAGTATTTT	CASSSRTSVADTQYF
.	.	TRBV7-6	15	TRBJ2-1	TGTGCCAGCAGCTTAGGAGGCCACGGGGTGAATGAGCAGTTCTTC	CASSLGGHGVNEQFF
.	.	TRBV18	15	TRBJ2-7	TGTGCCAGCTCACCACCAGGCGGGATTTCCTACGAGCAGTACTTC	CASSPPGGISYEQYF
.	TRBD1	TRBV6-5	15	TRBJ1-1	TGTGCCACTCTGCCTTCAGGGGGCGCGGTCACTGAAGCTTTCTTT	CATLPSGGAVTEAFF
.	.	TRBV21-1	17	TRBJ2-7	TGTGCCAGCAGCAAGGACAGGGCGGGACTAGCTTTCGACGAGCAGTACTTC	CASSKDRAGLAFDEQYF
once	TRBD1	TRBV29-1	13	TRBJ2-7	TGCAGCGTGACCGGGACAGGGGACTACGAGCAGTACTTC	CSVTGTGDYEQYF
few	TRBD1	TRBV29-1	14	TRBJ1-1	TGCAGCGTGGGCCGGGACAGGGGTGTCTCTGAAGCTTTCTTT	CSVGRDRGVSEAFF
.	.	TRBV29-1	13	TRBJ2-2	TGCAGCGTCCAGGGGATCCCCGGCGGGGAGCTGTTTTTT	CSVQGIPGGELFF
.	TRBD1	TRBV29-1	13	TRBJ1-5	TGCAGCGCTGGGACAGGGGGAAATCAGCCCCAGCATTTT	CSAGTGGNQPQHF
.	TRBD1	TRBV7-6	13	TRBJ2-7	TGTGCCAGCAGCTTAGGGACAGGGGGCGAGCAGTACTTC	CASSLGTGGEQYF
.	.	TRBV5-6	11	TRBJ1-1	TGTGCCAGCAGCTTCGCAGGAGAAGCTTTCTTT	CASSFAGEAFF
.	.	TRBV18	12	TRBJ2-7	TGTGCCAGCTCACCTACACAGTACGAGCAGTACTTC	CASSPTQYEQYF
.	.	TRBV2	14	TRBJ2-6	TGTGCCAGGGGCCTAGGGGATGGGGCCAACGTCCTGACTTTC	CARGLGDGANVLTF
.	.	TRBV28	15	TRBJ1-4	TGTGCCAGCAGGTTAGAACGGGGGCGTGATGAAAAACTGTTTTTT	CASRLERGRDEKLFF